This entry features one TCR beta chain sequence. The antigen is undetermined. The source of the sample is a study of T cell responses to AZD1222 COVID-19 vaccine. Overall study context: Second-dose groups at about 4 or about 12 weeks were pooled. Findings and caveats of the study: Spike-specific TCR breadth and depth both grew after two AZD1222 doses. Clonal diversity may have been underestimated in mostly white British donors. Nearly half of spike-specific TCRs reportedly target variant regions that are unmutated in the B.1.351 and B.1.1.7 variants.

Sequencing used immunoSEQ multiplex PCR; TCRdb keeps in-frame clones, though not all of them. The repertoire holds under 140,000 clones, with about 90% as singletons. This sample comprised peripheral blood, obtained on day 0 of AZD1222 vaccination. The sequence came from an adult in good health.

The CDR3 bases are TGTGCCACCAGTGATTTAACAGGGTACGAGCAGTTCTTC. It translates to CATSDLTGYEQFF. The V and J genes are TRBV24-1 and TRBJ2-1; TRBD1 is a possible D gene (6 bases). Trimming left V 1 base short and J 10 bases short, with 10 bases between. The CDR3 consists of 13 residues. The germline CDR1 and CDR2 sequences are KGHDR and SFDVKD.